This entry features one T cell receptor beta chain sequence. These data originate in a study of Graves' ophthalmopathy and Graves' hyperthyroidism. Study as a whole: The authors defined stable hyperthyroidism as no ophthalmopathy within 18 months of follow-up.

Hyperthyroidism patients were newly diagnosed, under 2 months' duration, aged 18 to 65. The CDR3 has 13 residues. Trimming took off 5 bases at V and 0 bases at J, with 8 bases between the two ends. CDR1 and CDR2 (germline): SGHAT, FQNNGV. Amplified TCR beta CDR3 regions were obtained using RNA transcripts as template. Second-round multiplex PCR came after first-round RT-PCR with HTBI primers. TCRdb ran MiXCR on the multiplex PCR reads and lists one entry per CDR3 protein. The table shows around 1,000,000 distinct CDR3 sequences, with about 40% occurring only once. Sample: peripheral blood or thyroid tissue (not recorded which). The genes are TRBV11-2 and TRBJ2-7, with D unclear. The clonotype comes from an adult man with Graves' hyperthyroidism. Written as DNA, the CDR3 is TGTGCCAGCAGCATTACCAGCTCCTACGAGCAGTACTTC. This codes for CASSITSSYEQYF.